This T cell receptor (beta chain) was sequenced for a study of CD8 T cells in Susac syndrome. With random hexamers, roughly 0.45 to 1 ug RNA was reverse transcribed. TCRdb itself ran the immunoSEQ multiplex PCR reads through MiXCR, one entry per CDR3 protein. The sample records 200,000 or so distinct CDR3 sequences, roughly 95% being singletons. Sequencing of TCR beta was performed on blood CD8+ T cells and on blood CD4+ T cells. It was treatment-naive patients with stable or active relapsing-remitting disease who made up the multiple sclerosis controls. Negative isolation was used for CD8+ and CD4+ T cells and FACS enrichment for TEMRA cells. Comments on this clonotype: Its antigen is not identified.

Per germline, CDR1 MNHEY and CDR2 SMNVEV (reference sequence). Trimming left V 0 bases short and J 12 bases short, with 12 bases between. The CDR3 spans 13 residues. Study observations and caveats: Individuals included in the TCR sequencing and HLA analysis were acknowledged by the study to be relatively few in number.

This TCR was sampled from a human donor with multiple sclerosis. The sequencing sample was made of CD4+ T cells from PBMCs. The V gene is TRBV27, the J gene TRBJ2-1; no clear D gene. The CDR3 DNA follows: TGTGCCAGCAGTTTATCCCCCGGAGTCTGGCAGTTCTTC. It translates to CASSLSPGVWQFF.